This passage covers 9 T cell receptor beta chains from one sample sequenced in a study of OX40 agonist ivuxolimab in advanced cancers. The assay was immunoSEQ multiplex PCR, and TCRdb's table has in-frame clones only and misses some. The sample records 70,000 to 90,000 clones, 70% to 90% being singletons. The material was CD4+ or CD8+ T cells sorted from blood, obtained in a trial of the OX40 agonist ivuxolimab. The receptors here all came from an adult with an advanced solid tumor such as melanoma, head and neck, liver or kidney cancer.

This clone turned up a few times. V is TRBV18 and J is TRBJ1-2, with D possibly being TRBD1 (6 bases). The CDR3 extends over 16 amino acids. The V gene's germline CDR1 is KGHSH and CDR2 LQKENI. V was pared by 3 bases and J by 2 bases, with 16 bases between. CDR3 residues: CASSPGTPTINYGYTF. The CDR3 coding sequence is TGTGCCAGCTCACCCGGGACACCGACTATCAACTATGGCTACACCTTC.

J is TRBJ2-6 and V is TRBV19; D perhaps matches TRBD1 (8 bases). CDR3 length: 16 residues. Trimming removed 9 bases from V and 0 bases from J, with 15 bases in between. The germline V gene encodes CDR1 LNHDA and CDR2 SQIVND (reference sequence). CDR3 nucleotides: TGTGCCAGCAAACAGGGGGGGACCTCTGGGGCCAACGTCCTGACTTTC. Protein product: CASKQGGTSGANVLTF.

The chain carries TRBV2 and TRBJ1-6; D is uncertain. Germline V gene data show CDR1 as SNHLY and CDR2 as FYNNEI. The ends were cut back, 1 base at V and 3 bases at J, with 7 bases in the middle. The CDR3 is 15 amino acids. CDR3 DNA: TGTGCCAGCAGTGAAGACAGAATCTATAATTCACCCCTCCACTTT. It is translated as CASSEDRIYNSPLHF.

This chain uses TRBV7-8 with TRBJ1-1; D is uncertain. Germline CDR1 SGHVS, CDR2 FQNEAQ. CDR3 length: 15 residues. V was trimmed by 3 bases and J by 0 bases, leaving 11 bases between them. The CDR3 coding sequence is TGTGCCAGCAGCTTCCAAGGACGGATGAACACTGAAGCTTTCTTT. Encoded protein: CASSFQGRMNTEAFF.

This chain joins TRBV25-1 and TRBJ2-4; the D gene is possibly TRBD1 (5 bases). The CDR3 is 15 amino acids. Looked up from germline, CDR1 is MGHDK and CDR2 is SYGVNS. Deletions cut 0 bases from V and 0 bases from J, with 6 bases between. CDR3 residues: CASSEYQGAKNIQYF. The CDR3 DNA follows: TGTGCCAGCAGTGAATATCAGGGAGCCAAAAACATTCAGTACTTC. Combining the CDR3 with reference TRBV25-1 and TRBJ2-4 gives the whole variable domain EADIYQTPRYLVIGTGKKITLECSQTMGHDKMYWYQQDPGMELHLIHYSYGVNSTEKGDLSSESTVSRIRTEHFPLTLESARPSHTSQYLCASSEYQGAKNIQYFGAGTRLSVL.

Points on this clone: The junction shows a germline mismatch at one end, possibly a read error. This chain joins TRBV7-2 and TRBJ2-7; 10 bases map to TRBD2. CDR3 length equals 13 residues. Germline V lookup: CDR1 SGHTA, CDR2 FQGNSA. The CDR3 DNA sequence: TGTGCCAGCAGGTTAGCGGGAGGCGCCGAGCAGTACTTC. Translation: CASRLAGGAEQYF.

The chain recombines TRBV10-3 with TRBJ2-7; unclear D gene. CDR1 is ENHRY and CDR2 is SYGVKD in the germline V gene. The CDR3 contains 11 residues. Trimming took 4 bases from V and 4 from J, leaving 5 bases between them. CDR3 residues: CAISGNYEQYF. In nucleotides, the CDR3 is TGTGCCATCAGTGGGAATTACGAGCAGTACTTC.

This clone was seen a few times. The chain has TRBV12-5 and TRBJ2-7, with 8 nucleotides matching TRBD2. Looked up from germline, CDR1 is LGHNT and CDR2 is FRNRAP. V dropped 6 bases and J dropped 3; count of bases not matched to a gene: 4. The CDR3 totals 13 residues. CDR3 DNA sequence: TGTGCTAGTGGGCGGGGGGCGGACTACGAGCAGTACTTC. Translated: CASGRGADYEQYF.

The chain has TRBV18 and TRBJ2-2; D is uncertain. With 1 base removed from V and 4 bases from J, the gap between germline ends came to 7 bases. The CDR3 runs 14 residues. CDR1 KGHSH and CDR2 LQKENI come from the germline V gene. Written as DNA, the CDR3 is TGTGCCAGCTCACCACTTCGGACCACCGGGGAGCTGTTTTTT. It encodes CASSPLRTTGELFF.